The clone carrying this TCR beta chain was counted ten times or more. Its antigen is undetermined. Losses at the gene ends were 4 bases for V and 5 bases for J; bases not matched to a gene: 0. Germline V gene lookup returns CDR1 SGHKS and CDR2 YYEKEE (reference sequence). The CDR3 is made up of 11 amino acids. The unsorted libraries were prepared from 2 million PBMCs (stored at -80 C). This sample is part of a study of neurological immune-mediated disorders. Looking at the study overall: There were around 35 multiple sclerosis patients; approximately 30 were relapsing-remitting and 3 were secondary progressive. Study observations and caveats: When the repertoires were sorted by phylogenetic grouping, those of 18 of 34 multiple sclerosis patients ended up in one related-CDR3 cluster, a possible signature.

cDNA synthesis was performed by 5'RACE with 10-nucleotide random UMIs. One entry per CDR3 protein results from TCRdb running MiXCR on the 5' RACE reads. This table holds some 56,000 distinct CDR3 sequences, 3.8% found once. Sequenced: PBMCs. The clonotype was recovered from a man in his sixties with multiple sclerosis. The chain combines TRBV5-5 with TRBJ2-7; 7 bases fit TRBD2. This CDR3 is CASSRGDEQYF. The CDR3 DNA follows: TGTGCCAGCAGCCGGGGGGACGAGCAGTACTTC.